The source of this T cell receptor (beta chain) is a study of blood T cell repertoires in COVID-19. Study summary: From T cells, B-cell-depleted T cells, or PBMCs came the material, which was cDNA or gDNA.

Authors' methods: Using reference gene primer amplification, nucleated cell counts were estimated. The assay was immunoSEQ multiplex PCR, and TCRdb's table has in-frame clones only and misses some. V and J calls and clone size follow that table, whereas D and trimming were derived from the DNA. The table lists about 48,000 clones, approximately 85% of them singletons. CDR1 is SEHNR and CDR2 is FQNEAQ in the germline V gene (reference sequence). V gave up 4 bases and J gave up 3 bases; unmatched junction bases: 12. The CDR3 has 17 residues. Sequences were obtained from peripheral blood. The TCR was taken from a human donor in a cohort sampled during active COVID-19. The donor label of this sample is uncertain. The genes are TRBV7-9 and TRBJ1-2; 9 bases align to TRBD1. As DNA, the CDR3 is TGTGCCAGCAGCTCGAGACAGGGGGGACTAAGGGACTATGGCTACACCTTC. Its translation is CASSSRQGGLRDYGYTF.